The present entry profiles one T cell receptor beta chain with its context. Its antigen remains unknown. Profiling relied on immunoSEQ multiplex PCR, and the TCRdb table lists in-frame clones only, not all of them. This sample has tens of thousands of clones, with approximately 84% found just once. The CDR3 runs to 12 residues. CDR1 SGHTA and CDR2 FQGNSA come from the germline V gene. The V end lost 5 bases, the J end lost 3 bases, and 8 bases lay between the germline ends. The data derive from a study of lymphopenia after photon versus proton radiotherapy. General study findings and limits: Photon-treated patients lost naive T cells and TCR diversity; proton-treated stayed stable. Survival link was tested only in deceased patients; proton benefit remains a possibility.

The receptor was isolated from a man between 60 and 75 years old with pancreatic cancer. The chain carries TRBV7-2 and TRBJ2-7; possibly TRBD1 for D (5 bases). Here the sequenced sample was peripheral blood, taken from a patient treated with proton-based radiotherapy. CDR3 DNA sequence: TGTGCCAGCAGCATTCAGGGCTACGAGCAGTACTTC. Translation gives CASSIQGYEQYF.